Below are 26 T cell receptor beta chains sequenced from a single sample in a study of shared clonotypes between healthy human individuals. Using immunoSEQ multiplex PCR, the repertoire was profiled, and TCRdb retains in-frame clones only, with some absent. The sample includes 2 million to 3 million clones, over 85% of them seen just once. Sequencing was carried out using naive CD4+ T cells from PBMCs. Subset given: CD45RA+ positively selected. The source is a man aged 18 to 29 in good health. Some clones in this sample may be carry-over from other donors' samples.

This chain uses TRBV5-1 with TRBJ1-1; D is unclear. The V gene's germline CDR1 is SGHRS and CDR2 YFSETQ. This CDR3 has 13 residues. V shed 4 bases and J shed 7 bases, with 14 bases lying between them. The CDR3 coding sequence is TGCGCCAGCAGCCCTAGGACGGTTAATGAAGCTTTCTTT. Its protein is CASSPRTVNEAFF.

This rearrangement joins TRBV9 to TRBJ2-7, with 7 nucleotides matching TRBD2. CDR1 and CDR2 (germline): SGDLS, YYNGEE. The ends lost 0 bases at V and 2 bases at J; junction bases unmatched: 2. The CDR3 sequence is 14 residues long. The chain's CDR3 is CASSVGLATYEQYF. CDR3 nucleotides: TGTGCCAGCAGCGTAGGACTAGCCACCTACGAGCAGTACTTC.

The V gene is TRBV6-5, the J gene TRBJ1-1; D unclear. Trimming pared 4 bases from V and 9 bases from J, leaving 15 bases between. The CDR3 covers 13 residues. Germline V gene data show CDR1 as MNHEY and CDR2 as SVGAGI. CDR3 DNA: TGTGCCAGCAGTTCCCTCCCCCAATGGCAAGCTTTCTTT. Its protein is CASSSLPQWQAFF.

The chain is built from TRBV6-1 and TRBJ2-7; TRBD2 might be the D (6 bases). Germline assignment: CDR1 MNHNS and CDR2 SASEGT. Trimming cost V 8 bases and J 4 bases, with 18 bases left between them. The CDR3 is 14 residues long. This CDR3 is CASGGFRSSYEQYF. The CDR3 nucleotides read TGTGCCAGCGGAGGGTTCCGGAGTAGTTACGAGCAGTACTTC.

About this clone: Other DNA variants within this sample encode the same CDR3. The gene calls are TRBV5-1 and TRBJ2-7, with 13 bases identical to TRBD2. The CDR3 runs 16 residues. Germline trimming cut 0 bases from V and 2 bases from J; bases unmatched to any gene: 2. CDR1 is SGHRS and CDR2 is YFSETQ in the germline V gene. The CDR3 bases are TGCGCCAGCAGCTTGGGGGGGACTAGCGGGACCTACGAGCAGTACTTC. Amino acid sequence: CASSLGGTSGTYEQYF.

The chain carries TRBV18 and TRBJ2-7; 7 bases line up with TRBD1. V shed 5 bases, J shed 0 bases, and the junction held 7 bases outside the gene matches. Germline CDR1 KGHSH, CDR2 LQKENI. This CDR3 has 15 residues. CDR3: CASSADRATSYEQYF. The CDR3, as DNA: TGTGCCAGCTCAGCCGACAGGGCTACCTCCTACGAGCAGTACTTC. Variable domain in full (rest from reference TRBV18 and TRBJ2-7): NAGVMQNPRHLVRRRGQEARLRCSPMKGHSHVYWYRQLPEEGLKFMVYLQKENIIDESGMPKERFSAEFPKEGPSILRIQQVVRGDSAAYFCASSADRATSYEQYFGPGTRLTVT.

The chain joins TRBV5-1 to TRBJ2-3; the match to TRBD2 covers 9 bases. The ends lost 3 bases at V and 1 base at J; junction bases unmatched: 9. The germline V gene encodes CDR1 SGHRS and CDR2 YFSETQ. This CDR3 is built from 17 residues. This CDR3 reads CASSSTGTSLRTDTQYF. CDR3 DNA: TGCGCCAGCAGCTCGACGGGGACTAGCCTGCGCACAGATACGCAGTATTTT.

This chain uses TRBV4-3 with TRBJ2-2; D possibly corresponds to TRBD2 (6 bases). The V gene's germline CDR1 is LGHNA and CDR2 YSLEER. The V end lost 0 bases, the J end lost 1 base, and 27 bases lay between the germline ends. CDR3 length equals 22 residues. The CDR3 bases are TGCGCCAGCAGCCAAGATATACTTGGGGGGATGCGGGGCGGGGTGAACACCGGGGAGCTGTTTTTT. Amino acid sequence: CASSQDILGGMRGGVNTGELFF.

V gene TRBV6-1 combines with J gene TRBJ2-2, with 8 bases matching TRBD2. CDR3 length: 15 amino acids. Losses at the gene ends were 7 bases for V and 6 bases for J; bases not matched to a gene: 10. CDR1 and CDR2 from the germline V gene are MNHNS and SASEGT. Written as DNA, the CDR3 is TGTGCCAGCACCCCCGGGGGGGTCGGGTCCGGGGAGCTGTTTTTT. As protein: CASTPGGVGSGELFF.

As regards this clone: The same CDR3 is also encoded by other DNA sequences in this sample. CDR3 nucleotide sequence: TGTGCCAGCTCACCGGTAGCGGGAGGGGGCAATGAGCAGTTCTTC. Residues: CASSPVAGGGNEQFF. The rearrangement links TRBV18 to TRBJ2-1, with 11 bases identical to TRBD2. Germline lookup yields CDR1 KGHSH and CDR2 LQKENI. V was clipped by 3 bases and J by 6 bases; unmatched bases: 4. This CDR3 is built from 15 residues.

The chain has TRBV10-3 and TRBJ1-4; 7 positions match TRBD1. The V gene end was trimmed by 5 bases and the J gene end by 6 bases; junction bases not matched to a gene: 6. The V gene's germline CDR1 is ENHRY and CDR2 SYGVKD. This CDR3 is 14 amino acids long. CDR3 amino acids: CAISPGQSHEKLFF. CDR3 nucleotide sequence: TGTGCCATCAGTCCGGGACAGTCCCATGAAAAACTGTTTTTT.

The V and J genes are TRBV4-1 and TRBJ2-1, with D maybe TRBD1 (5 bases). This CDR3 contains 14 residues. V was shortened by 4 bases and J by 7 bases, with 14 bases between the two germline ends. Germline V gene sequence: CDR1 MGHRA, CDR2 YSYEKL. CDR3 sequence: CASSLPRVPNEQFF. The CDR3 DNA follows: TGCGCCAGCAGCCTACCCAGGGTCCCTAATGAGCAGTTCTTC.

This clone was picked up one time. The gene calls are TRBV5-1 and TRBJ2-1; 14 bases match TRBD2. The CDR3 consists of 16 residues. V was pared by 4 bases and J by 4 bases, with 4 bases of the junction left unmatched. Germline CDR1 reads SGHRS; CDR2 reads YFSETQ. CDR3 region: CASSGRLAGGYNEQFF. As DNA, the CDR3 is TGCGCCAGCAGCGGGAGACTAGCGGGAGGGTACAATGAGCAGTTCTTC.

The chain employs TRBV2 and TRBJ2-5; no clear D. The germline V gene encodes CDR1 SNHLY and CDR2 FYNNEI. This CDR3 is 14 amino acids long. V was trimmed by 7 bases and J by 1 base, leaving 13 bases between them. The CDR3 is CASKFRHRQETQYF. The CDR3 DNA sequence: TGTGCCAGCAAGTTCCGACACCGCCAAGAGACCCAGTACTTC.

The CDR3 sequence: CASSEPRGYDYEQYF. The DNA of the CDR3 is TGTGCCAGCAGTGAACCTCGGGGTTACGACTATGAGCAGTACTTC. This sequence joins TRBV2 and TRBJ2-7; D is perhaps TRBD2 (5 bases). Germline V gives CDR1 SNHLY, CDR2 FYNNEI. The V end lost 2 bases, the J end lost 7 bases, and 18 bases lay between the germline ends. CDR3 length: 15 amino acids.

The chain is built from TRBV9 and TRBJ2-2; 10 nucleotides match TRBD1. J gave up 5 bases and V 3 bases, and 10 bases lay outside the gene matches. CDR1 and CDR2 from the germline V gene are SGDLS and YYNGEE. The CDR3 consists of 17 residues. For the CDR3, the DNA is TGTGCCAGCAGCGAAAGATCGGGACAGGGGAAAACCGGGGAGCTGTTTTTT. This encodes CASSERSGQGKTGELFF.

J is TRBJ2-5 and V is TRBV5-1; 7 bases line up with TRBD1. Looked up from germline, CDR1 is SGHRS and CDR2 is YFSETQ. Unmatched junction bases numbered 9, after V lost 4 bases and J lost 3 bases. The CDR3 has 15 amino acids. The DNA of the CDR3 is TGCGCCAGCAGCAGGGGGCCGAGAAAGGAAGAGACCCAGTACTTC. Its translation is CASSRGPRKEETQYF.

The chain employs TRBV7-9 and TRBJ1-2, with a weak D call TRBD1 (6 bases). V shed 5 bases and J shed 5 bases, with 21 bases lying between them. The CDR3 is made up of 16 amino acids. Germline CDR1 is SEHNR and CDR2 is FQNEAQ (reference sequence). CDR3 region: CASSPLGAGNWYGYTF. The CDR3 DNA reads TGTGCCAGCAGCCCATTGGGGGCAGGGAACTGGTATGGCTACACCTTC.

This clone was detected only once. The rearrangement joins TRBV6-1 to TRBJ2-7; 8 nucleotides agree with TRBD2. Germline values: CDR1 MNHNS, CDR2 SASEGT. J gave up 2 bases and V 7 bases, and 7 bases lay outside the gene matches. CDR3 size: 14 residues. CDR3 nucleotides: TGTGCCAGCATCTCGTCGGGGGGGGCCTACGAGCAGTACTTC. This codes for CASISSGGAYEQYF.

The CDR3 spells CASSSQPLPQGMKDGYTF. The DNA for the CDR3 is TGTGCCAGCAGCTCACAACCCTTACCTCAGGGGATGAAGGATGGCTACACCTTC. The chain uses TRBV9 and TRBJ1-2, with D perhaps matching TRBD1 (6 bases). The CDR3 totals 18 residues. The V and J ends lost 4 bases and 6 bases respectively, with 28 bases between them. Germline V lookup: CDR1 SGDLS, CDR2 YYNGEE. The variable domain in full, completed from reference TRBV9 and TRBJ1-2, reads DSGVTQTPKHLITATGQRVTLRCSPRSGDLSVYWYQQSLDQGLQFLIQYYNGEERAKGNILERFSAQQFPDLHSELNLSSLELGDSALYFCASSSQPLPQGMKDGYTFGSGTRLTVV.

CDR3 protein: CASQRELVLTF. CDR3 DNA sequence: TGTGCCAGCCAGCGGGAGCTCGTCCTGACTTTC. J is TRBJ2-6 and V is TRBV6-1; 8 bases agree with TRBD2. Germline assignment: CDR1 MNHNS and CDR2 SASEGT. J lost 12 bases, V lost 8 bases, and 3 bases had no gene match. The CDR3 runs to 11 residues.

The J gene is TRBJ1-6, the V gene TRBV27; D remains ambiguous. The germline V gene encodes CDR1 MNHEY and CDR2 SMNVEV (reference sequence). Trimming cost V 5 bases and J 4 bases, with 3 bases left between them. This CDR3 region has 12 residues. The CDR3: CASSAYNSPLHF. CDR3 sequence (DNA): TGTGCCAGCAGTGCATATAATTCACCCCTCCACTTT.

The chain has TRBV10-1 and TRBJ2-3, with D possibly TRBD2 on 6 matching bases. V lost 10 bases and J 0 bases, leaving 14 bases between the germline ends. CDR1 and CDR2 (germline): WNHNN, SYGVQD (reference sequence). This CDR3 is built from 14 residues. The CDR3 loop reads CATPQEGSTDTQYF. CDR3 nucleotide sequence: TGCGCCACGCCACAGGAGGGGAGCACAGATACGCAGTATTTT.

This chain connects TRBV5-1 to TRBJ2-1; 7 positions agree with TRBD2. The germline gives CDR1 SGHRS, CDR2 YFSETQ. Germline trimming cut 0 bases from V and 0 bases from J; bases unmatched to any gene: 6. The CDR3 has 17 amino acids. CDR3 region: CASSLAGTTSSYNEQFF. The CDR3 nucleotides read TGCGCCAGCAGCTTGGCAGGGACTACGAGCTCCTACAATGAGCAGTTCTTC. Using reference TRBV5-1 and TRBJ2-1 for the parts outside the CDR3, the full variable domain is KAGVTQTPRYLIKTRGQQVTLSCSPISGHRSVSWYQQTPGQGLQFLFEYFSETQRNKGNFPGRFSGRQFSNSRSEMNVSTLELGDSALYLCASSLAGTTSSYNEQFFGPGTRLTVL.

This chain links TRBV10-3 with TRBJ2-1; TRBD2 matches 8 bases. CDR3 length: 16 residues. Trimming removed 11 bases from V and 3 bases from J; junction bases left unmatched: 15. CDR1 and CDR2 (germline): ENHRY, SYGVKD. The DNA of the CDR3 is TGTGCCGCGAGGGGCGTCGCGGGACTAGACTACAATGAGCAGTTCTTC. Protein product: CAARGVAGLDYNEQFF.

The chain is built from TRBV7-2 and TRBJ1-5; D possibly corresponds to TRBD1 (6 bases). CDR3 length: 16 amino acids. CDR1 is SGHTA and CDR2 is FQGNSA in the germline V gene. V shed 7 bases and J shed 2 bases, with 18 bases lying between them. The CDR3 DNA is TGTGCCAGCAACGAGGAGGGGGACGTCCGCAATCAGCCCCAGCATTTT. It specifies CASNEEGDVRNQPQHF.